This TCR beta chain stems from a study of cytomegalovirus exposure and HLA in healthy donors. It was with 60 Vbeta and 13 Jbeta primers that the PCR ran. Data came from immunoSEQ multiplex PCR; TCRdb stores just in-frame clones and leaves some out. The sample yields some 120,000 clones, 70% to 80% seen once. Notes on this clone: Its antigen remains unknown.

Germline CDR1 and CDR2: LNHDA and SQIVND (reference sequence). Losses at the gene ends were 2 bases for V and 5 bases for J; bases not matched to a gene: 3. The CDR3 totals 15 residues. Overall study findings and caveats: The majority of TCR sequences were rare, yet some public TCRs appeared in many donors. Sequencing likely caused a cluster of highly shared sequence variants. Equally common other TCR beta chains were less clonally expanded than HLA-associated ones, a later analysis found. Later analysis identified a missense DCLRE1C variant that was linked to TCR beta V- and J-gene trimming.

The rearrangement links TRBV19 to TRBJ2-2; 9 bases line up with TRBD1. Input material: PBMCs. The source of this sequence is a man aged 25-40 years in good health and CMV-seronegative. The CDR3 coding sequence is TGTGCCAGTAGTATATACGACAGGGGGACCGGGGAGCTGTTTTTT. Residues: CASSIYDRGTGELFF. Variable domain in full (rest from reference TRBV19 and TRBJ2-2): DGGITQSPKYLFRKEGQNVTLSCEQNLNHDAMYWYRQDPGQGLRLIYYSQIVNDFQKGDIAEGYSVSREKKESFPLTVTSAQKNPTAFYLCASSIYDRGTGELFFGEGSRLTVL.